These 22 T cell receptor beta chains originate from one sample sequenced in a study of cytotoxic CD8 clonotypes in ibrutinib-treated CLL (TCRdb year 2021). Libraries came from the immunoSEQ multiplex PCR assay. TCRdb re-hosts the immuneACCESS table, in-frame sequences only. Its copies lack some clones; in the studies checked, an unresolved V gene accounts for under half of them, and the cause for the rest is not known. The sample table records about 86,000 clones; just over 85% of these occur just once. The ten top clones hold under 7% of the sample. The sequencing used PBMCs, collected before ibrutinib treatment. These receptors originate from a human donor with chronic lymphocytic leukemia.

The chain combines TRBV18 with TRBJ2-5, with no clear D. V dropped 0 bases and J dropped 2 bases, with 13 bases sitting between them. In germline, CDR1 is KGHSH, CDR2 LQKENI. The CDR3 runs 16 residues. CDR3 in amino acids: CASSPPAMKGQETQYF. As DNA, the CDR3 is TGTGCCAGCTCACCACCGGCCATGAAGGGACAAGAGACCCAGTACTTC. Full variable domain (missing parts from reference TRBV18 and TRBJ2-5): NAGVMQNPRHLVRRRGQEARLRCSPMKGHSHVYWYRQLPEEGLKFMVYLQKENIIDESGMPKERFSAEFPKEGPSILRIQQVVRGDSAAYFCASSPPAMKGQETQYFGPGTRLLVL.

This chain links TRBV6-5 with TRBJ1-2; 7 bases fit TRBD1. Germline V gene data show CDR1 as MNHEY and CDR2 as SVGAGI. The CDR3 covers 13 residues. The V and J ends lost 6 bases and 7 bases, in that order; junction bases with no gene match: 8. The CDR3 nucleotides read TGTGCCAGCAGACTCGACAGGGTGGGTGGCTACACCTTC. Amino acids: CASRLDRVGGYTF.

The V call is TRBV5-6, the J call TRBJ1-1; D might be TRBD1 (5 bases). The CDR3 extends over 15 amino acids. The germline gives CDR1 SGHDT, CDR2 YYEEEE. V dropped 0 bases and J dropped 2 bases, with 11 bases sitting between them. The CDR3 DNA is TGTGCCAGCAGCTTGGTTGACAGCCTAAACACTGAAGCTTTCTTT. This gives the protein CASSLVDSLNTEAFF.

V usage is TRBV25-1 and J usage is TRBJ1-4; D is perhaps TRBD1 (5 bases). CDR3 length equals 15 residues. V lost 2 bases and J 8 bases, leaving 15 bases between the germline ends. The germline gives CDR1 MGHDK, CDR2 SYGVNS. CDR3 nucleotides: TGTGCCAGCAGTGAAGGGGTGGCAGGGTTCGAAAAACTGTTTTTT. This codes for CASSEGVAGFEKLFF. The variable domain in full, with the rest retrieved from reference TRBV25-1 and TRBJ1-4, is EADIYQTPRYLVIGTGKKITLECSQTMGHDKMYWYQQDPGMELHLIHYSYGVNSTEKGDLSSESTVSRIRTEHFPLTLESARPSHTSQYLCASSEGVAGFEKLFFGSGTQLSVL.

The chain employs TRBV5-6 and TRBJ2-5; 14 nucleotides align to TRBD2. From germline, CDR1 is SGHDT and CDR2 YYEEEE. With V trimmed by 2 bases and J by 4 bases, 10 bases remained unmatched. CDR3 size: 18 residues. In DNA, the CDR3 is TGTGCCAGCAGCTTTAGGACTAGCGGGAGGTCAACGGGAGAGACCCAGTACTTC. This sequence encodes CASSFRTSGRSTGETQYF.

This chain joins TRBV4-1 and TRBJ2-1; D remains unclear. Germline V gene data show CDR1 as MGHRA and CDR2 as YSYEKL. Between the trimmed V and J ends, which lost 0 bases and 4 bases, there was a span of 19 bases. This CDR3 is built from 18 residues. CDR3 bases: TGCGCCAGCAGCCAAGATCCGCGCGTCGGAAGAAGATACAATGAGCAGTTCTTC. It codes for CASSQDPRVGRRYNEQFF.

The chain has TRBV9 and TRBJ2-5; D unresolved. Trimming removed 0 bases at V and 5 bases at J, with 17 bases between. Per germline, CDR1 SGDLS and CDR2 YYNGEE. The CDR3 runs 16 residues. The CDR3 region has the DNA TGTGCCAGCAGCGTAGCTCTTGGAGCGAGCCGGGAGACCCAGTACTTC. It is translated as CASSVALGASRETQYF.

J is TRBJ2-7 and V is TRBV19; D uncertain. V was cut by 6 bases and J by 0 bases, with 9 bases left in between. CDR1 and CDR2 from the germline V gene are LNHDA and SQIVND (reference sequence). This CDR3 is 13 amino acids long. This CDR3 reads CASRDSDSYEQYF. The CDR3 DNA reads TGTGCCAGTAGGGATTCGGACTCCTACGAGCAGTACTTC.

This clone was counted only a few times. The chain employs TRBV7-8 and TRBJ1-5; 7 bases are shared with TRBD1. CDR3 length equals 15 residues. J lost 0 bases, V lost 5 bases, and 4 bases had no gene match. Germline V gene lookup returns CDR1 SGHVS and CDR2 FQNEAQ. This chain's CDR3 is CASSPQGGSNQPQHF. CDR3 DNA: TGTGCCAGCAGCCCCCAGGGGGGTAGCAATCAGCCCCAGCATTTT.

The rearrangement links TRBV4-1 to TRBJ2-2; a possible D gene is TRBD2 (5 bases). The V gene's germline CDR1 is MGHRA and CDR2 YSYEKL. The V and J ends lost 2 bases and 2 bases respectively, with 9 bases between them. The length of the CDR3 is 15 residues. CDR3 amino acids: CASSQLAINTGELFF. The CDR3 nucleotides read TGCGCCAGCAGCCAATTAGCGATTAACACCGGGGAGCTGTTTTTT.

This chain links TRBV5-5 with TRBJ1-2; tentative D call: TRBD1 (6 bases). Trimming removed 0 bases at V and 1 base at J, with 10 bases between. This CDR3 spans 15 amino acids. Looked up from germline, CDR1 is SGHKS and CDR2 is YYEKEE (reference sequence). The chain's CDR3 is CASSLVDRNNYGYTF. In DNA, the CDR3 is TGTGCCAGCAGCTTGGTTGACAGGAATAACTATGGCTACACCTTC.

The genes are TRBV19 and TRBJ1-2; 8 nucleotides align to TRBD1. The J segment lost 3 bases and the V segment lost 1 base, leaving 10 bases of the junction unmatched. CDR3 length: 17 amino acids. The germline gives CDR1 LNHDA, CDR2 SQIVND (reference sequence). CDR3 coding DNA: TGTGCCAGTAGTATAGTCCCTTCACAGGGGGAGCACTATGGCTACACCTTC. The encoded protein is CASSIVPSQGEHYGYTF.

The rearrangement joins TRBV15 to TRBJ2-1; D uncertain. From germline, CDR1 is LNHNV and CDR2 YYDKDF (reference sequence). V dropped 5 bases and J dropped 5 bases, with 13 bases sitting between them. The CDR3 is 14 amino acids. The CDR3 coding sequence is TGTGCCACCAGCGTTAGGCGGAGCGACAATGAGCAGTTCTTC. Translation gives CATSVRRSDNEQFF.

This rearrangement joins TRBV5-4 to TRBJ1-2; TRBD1 matches 8 bases. Trimming took 2 bases from V and 4 from J; bases not matched to a gene: 7. The germline CDR1 and CDR2 sequences are SGHNT and YYREEE (reference sequence). This CDR3 has 15 residues. The CDR3 nucleotides read TGTGCCAGCAGCTTTCAGGGGGCGCGTGTCTATGGCTACACCTTC. Protein product: CASSFQGARVYGYTF.

V is TRBV19 and J is TRBJ1-5; D uncertain. Germline V lookup: CDR1 LNHDA, CDR2 SQIVND (reference sequence). The V end lost 7 bases, the J end lost 2 bases, and 12 bases lay between the germline ends. The CDR3 is 14 residues long. In nucleotides, the CDR3 is TGTGCCAGTACCACTTGGGCAGGCAATCAGCCCCAGCATTTT. Encoded protein: CASTTWAGNQPQHF. Together with reference TRBV19 and TRBJ1-5, the CDR3 gives the full variable domain: DGGITQSPKYLFRKEGQNVTLSCEQNLNHDAMYWYRQDPGQGLRLIYYSQIVNDFQKGDIAEGYSVSREKKESFPLTVTSAQKNPTAFYLCASTTWAGNQPQHFGDGTRLSIL.

This clone was recorded once. DNA of the CDR3: TGTGCCAGCAGCTTCTACCCCTTGACACCCGAAACGGGGGAGACCCAGTACTTC. Its protein product is CASSFYPLTPETGETQYF. The rearrangement joins TRBV7-6 to TRBJ2-5; a weak D match, TRBD2 (5 bases). The V end lost 3 bases, the J end lost 5 bases, and 25 bases lay between the germline ends. This CDR3 has 18 residues. Germline-derived CDR1 and CDR2 are SGHVS and FNYEAQ.

The J gene is TRBJ2-5, the V gene TRBV5-6; D is uncertain. Trimming took off 2 bases at V and 0 bases at J, with 2 bases between the two ends. CDR1 SGHDT and CDR2 YYEEEE come from the germline V gene. The CDR3 has 12 amino acids. CDR3 nucleotide sequence: TGTGCCAGCAGCTTTGACCAAGAGACCCAGTACTTC. It yields the protein CASSFDQETQYF.

This clone has just a few counts. At the DNA level, this CDR3 is encoded by other sequences in the same sample as well. The rearrangement links TRBV5-4 to TRBJ2-1, with 11 bases identical to TRBD2. J lost 5 bases, V lost 3 bases, and 4 bases had no gene match. The CDR3 length is 15 residues. CDR1 and CDR2 from the germline V gene are SGHNT and YYREEE (reference sequence). Here the CDR3 reads CASSSGTSGNNEQFF. DNA for the CDR3: TGTGCCAGCAGCTCCGGGACTAGCGGAAACAATGAGCAGTTCTTC. Filled out from reference TRBV5-4 and TRBJ2-1, the complete variable domain reads ETGVTQSPTHLIKTRGQQVTLRCSSQSGHNTVSWYQQALGQGPQFIFQYYREEENGRGNFPPRFSGLQFPNYSSELNVNALELDDSALYLCASSSGTSGNNEQFFGPGTRLTVL.

V gene TRBV5-4 combines with J gene TRBJ2-5; 8 nucleotides align to TRBD1. From germline, CDR1 is SGHNT and CDR2 YYREEE (reference sequence). Losses at the gene ends were 0 bases for V and 5 bases for J; bases not matched to a gene: 6. This CDR3 has 15 residues. The CDR3 region has the DNA TGTGCCAGCAGCTTGGGAGCAGGGGGCGGGGAGACCCAGTACTTC. Translated, it gives CASSLGAGGGETQYF.

J is TRBJ1-5 and V is TRBV5-1; no clear D. Trimming took 0 bases from V and 2 from J, leaving 12 bases between them. The germline V gene encodes CDR1 SGHRS and CDR2 YFSETQ. The CDR3 loop spans 16 amino acids. The CDR3 DNA reads TGCGCCAGCAGCTTGGACGGGCAAACTGGCAATCAGCCCCAGCATTTT. This encodes CASSLDGQTGNQPQHF.

This CDR3 is CASSQARVGGPAFF. CDR3 nucleotides: TGTGCCAGCAGCCAAGCTAGAGTAGGAGGGCCAGCTTTCTTT. The V call is TRBV4-2, the J call TRBJ1-1; D uncertain. CDR1 LGHNA and CDR2 YNFKEQ come from the germline V gene. Trimming took 1 base from V and 10 from J, leaving 16 bases between them. The CDR3 sequence is 14 residues long.

The J gene is TRBJ1-2, the V gene TRBV28; D gene unclear. Germline CDR1 reads MDHEN; CDR2 reads SYDVKM. With 2 bases removed from V and 2 bases from J, the gap between germline ends came to 6 bases. The CDR3 length is 13 residues. The CDR3 sequence is CASSLGMNYGYTF. The CDR3 DNA follows: TGTGCCAGCAGTTTAGGAATGAACTATGGCTACACCTTC.